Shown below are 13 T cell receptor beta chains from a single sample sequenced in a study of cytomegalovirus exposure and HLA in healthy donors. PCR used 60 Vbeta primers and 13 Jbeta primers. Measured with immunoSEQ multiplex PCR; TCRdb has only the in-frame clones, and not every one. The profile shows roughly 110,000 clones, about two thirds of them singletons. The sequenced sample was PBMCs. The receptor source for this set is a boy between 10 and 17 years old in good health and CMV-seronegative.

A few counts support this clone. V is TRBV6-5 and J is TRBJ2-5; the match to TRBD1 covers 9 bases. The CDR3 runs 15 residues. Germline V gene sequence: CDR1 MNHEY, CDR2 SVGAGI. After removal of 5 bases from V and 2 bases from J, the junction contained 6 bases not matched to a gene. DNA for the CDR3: TGTGCCAGCAGTCAACAGGGGGCGGCACAAGAGACCCAGTACTTC. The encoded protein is CASSQQGAAQETQYF.

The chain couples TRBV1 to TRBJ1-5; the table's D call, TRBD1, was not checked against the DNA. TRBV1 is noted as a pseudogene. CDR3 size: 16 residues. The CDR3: CTSSSVTGDSNQPQHF. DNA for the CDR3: TGCACCAGCAGCTCTGTGACAGGGGATAGCAATCAGCCCCAGCATTTT.

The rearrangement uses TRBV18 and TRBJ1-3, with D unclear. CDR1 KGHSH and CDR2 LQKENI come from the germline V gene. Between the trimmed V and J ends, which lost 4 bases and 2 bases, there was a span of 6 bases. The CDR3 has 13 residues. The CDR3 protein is CASSRDTGNTIYF. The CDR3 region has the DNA TGTGCCAGCTCACGAGATACTGGAAACACCATATATTTT.

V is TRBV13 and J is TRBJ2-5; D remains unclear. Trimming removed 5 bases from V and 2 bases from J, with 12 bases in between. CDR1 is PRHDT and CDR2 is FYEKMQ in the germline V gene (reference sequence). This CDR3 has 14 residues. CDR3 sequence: CASSPSRSQETQYF. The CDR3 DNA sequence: TGTGCCAGCAGCCCCTCCCGCAGTCAAGAGACCCAGTACTTC. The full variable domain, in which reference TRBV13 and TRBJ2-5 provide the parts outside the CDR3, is AAGVIQSPRHLIKEKRETATLKCYPIPRHDTVYWYQQGPGQDPQFLISFYEKMQSDKGSIPDRFSAQQFSDYHSELNMSSLELGDSALYFCASSPSRSQETQYFGPGTRLLVL.

This CDR3 reads CASSYYTIRGPSREQYF. CDR3 in DNA: TGTGCCAGCAGCTACTACACTATCAGGGGACCCAGCCGGGAGCAGTACTTC. J is TRBJ2-7 and V is TRBV13, with D maybe TRBD1 (6 bases). The length of the CDR3 is 17 residues. The V and J ends lost 4 bases and 7 bases respectively, with 26 bases between them. Germline V gives CDR1 PRHDT, CDR2 FYEKMQ (reference sequence).

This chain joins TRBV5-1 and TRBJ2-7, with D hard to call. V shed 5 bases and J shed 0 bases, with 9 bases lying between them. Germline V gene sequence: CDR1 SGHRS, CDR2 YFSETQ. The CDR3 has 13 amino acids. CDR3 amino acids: CASRSRYSYEQYF. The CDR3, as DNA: TGCGCCAGCAGGTCTCGCTACTCCTACGAGCAGTACTTC.

The CDR3, as DNA: TGTGCCAGCAGCGAAATGACAGGCCTAAATTCACCCCTCCACTTT. Translation gives CASSEMTGLNSPLHF. The V and J genes are TRBV7-2 and TRBJ1-6; D perhaps matches TRBD1 (6 bases). Trimming pared 5 bases from V and 7 bases from J, leaving 15 bases between. CDR3 length: 15 residues. Germline assignment: CDR1 SGHTA and CDR2 FQGNSA.

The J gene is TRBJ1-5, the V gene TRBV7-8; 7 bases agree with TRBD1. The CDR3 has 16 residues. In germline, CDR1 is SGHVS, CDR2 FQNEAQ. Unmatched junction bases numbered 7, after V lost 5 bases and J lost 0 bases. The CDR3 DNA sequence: TGTGCCAGCAGCAACCCGACAGGGTATAGCAATCAGCCCCAGCATTTT. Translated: CASSNPTGYSNQPQHF.

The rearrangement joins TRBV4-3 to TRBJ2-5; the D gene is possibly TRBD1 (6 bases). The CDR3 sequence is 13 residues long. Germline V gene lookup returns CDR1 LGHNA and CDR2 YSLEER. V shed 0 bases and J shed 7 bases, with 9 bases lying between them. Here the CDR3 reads CASSQDFRGTQYF. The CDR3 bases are TGCGCCAGCAGCCAAGATTTCAGGGGGACCCAGTACTTC.

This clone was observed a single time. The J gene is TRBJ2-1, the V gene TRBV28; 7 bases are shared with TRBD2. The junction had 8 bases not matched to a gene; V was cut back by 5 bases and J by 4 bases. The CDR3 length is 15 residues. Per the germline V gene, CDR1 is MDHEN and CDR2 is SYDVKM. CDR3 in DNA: TGTGCCAGCAGTGGCCGGCTAGCGGTATACAATGAGCAGTTCTTC. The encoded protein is CASSGRLAVYNEQFF.

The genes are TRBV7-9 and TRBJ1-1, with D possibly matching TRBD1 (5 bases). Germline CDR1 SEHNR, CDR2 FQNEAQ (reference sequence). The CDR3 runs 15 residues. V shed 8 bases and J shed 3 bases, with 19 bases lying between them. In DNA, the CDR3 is TGTGCCAGCGGGAATATTAGGAGGGGATACACTGAAGCTTTCTTT. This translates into CASGNIRRGYTEAFF. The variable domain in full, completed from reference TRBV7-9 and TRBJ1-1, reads DTGVSQNPRHKITKRGQNVTFRCDPISEHNRLYWYRQTLGQGPEFLTYFQNEAQLEKSRLLSDRFSAERPKGSFSTLEIQRTEQGDSAMYLCASGNIRRGYTEAFFGQGTRLTVV.

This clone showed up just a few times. In DNA form, the CDR3 reads TGTGCCAGCAGTGATGGGCCGGCCCAAGAGACCCAGTACTTC. Translating gives CASSDGPAQETQYF. V and J are TRBV6-1 and TRBJ2-5; D is uncertain. This CDR3 comprises 14 residues. Trimming shortened V by 3 bases and J by 1 base, and 9 bases separated the two germline ends. CDR1 is MNHNS, CDR2 SASEGT, per germline.

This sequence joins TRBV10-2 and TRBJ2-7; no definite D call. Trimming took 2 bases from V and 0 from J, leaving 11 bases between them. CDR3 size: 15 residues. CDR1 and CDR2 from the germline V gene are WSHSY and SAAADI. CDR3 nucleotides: TGCGCCAGCAGTGAGCCAGGCATACTCTCCTACGAGCAGTACTTC. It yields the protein CASSEPGILSYEQYF.